This T cell receptor (beta chain) was recorded in a study of PD-1 and CTLA-4 blockade in melanoma (dated by TCRdb to 2020 to 2023). For the wider study: The study compared how PD-1 blockade and CTLA-4 blockade affected the melanoma-reactive CD8 T cell response in patients with melanoma.

With regard to this clone: Its antigen is currently not known. No much larger clonotype is one base removed from it; base qualities were not supplied.

The germline V gene encodes CDR1 ENHRY and CDR2 SYGVKD. The germline V end is reduced by 3 bases and the J end by 4 bases; junction bases left unmatched: 2. From the cysteine up to the phenylalanine, the CDR3 has a length of 13 residues. Just the 39-base CDR3 DNA is kept, in frame starting at base 1. Library preparation was by the immunoSEQ multiplex PCR assay. TCRdb mirrors the immuneACCESS table, restricted to in-frame sequences. Some clones are absent from its copies; in checked studies, under half trace to an unresolved V gene, and the reason for the others is unknown. The sample records 10,000 to 13,000 clones, roughly four fifths of which are singletons. The ten largest account for roughly a third of the sample.

The sequence links TRBV10-3 to TRBJ2-7; 8 junctional bases match TRBD1. This receptor was taken from a human donor with melanoma. The source material was CD8+ T cells from peripheral blood, sampled from a patient given anti-PD-1 treatment. The sequenced DNA is TGTGCCATCAGTGAACAGGGGGAATACGAGCAGTACTTC. Translated, this is CAISEQGEYEQYF.